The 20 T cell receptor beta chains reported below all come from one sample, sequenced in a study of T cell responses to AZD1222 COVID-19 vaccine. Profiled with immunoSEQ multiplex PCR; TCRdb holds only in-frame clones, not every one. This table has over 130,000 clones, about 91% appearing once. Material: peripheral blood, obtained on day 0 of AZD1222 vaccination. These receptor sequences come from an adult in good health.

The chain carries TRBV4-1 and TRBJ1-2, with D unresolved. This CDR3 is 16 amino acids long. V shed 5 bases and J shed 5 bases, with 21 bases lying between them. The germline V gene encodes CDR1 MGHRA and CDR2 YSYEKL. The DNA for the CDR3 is TGCGCCAGCAGCTCAACCTACTTGGCATGGGGATATGGCTACACCTTC. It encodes CASSSTYLAWGYGYTF.

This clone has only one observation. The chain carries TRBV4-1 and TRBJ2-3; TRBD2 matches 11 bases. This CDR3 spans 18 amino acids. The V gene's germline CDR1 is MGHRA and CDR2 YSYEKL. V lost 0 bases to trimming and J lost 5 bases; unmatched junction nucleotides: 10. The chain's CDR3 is CASSQDRASGGNIDTQYF. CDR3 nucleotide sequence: TGCGCCAGCAGCCAAGATCGGGCTAGCGGGGGGAATATAGATACGCAGTATTTT.

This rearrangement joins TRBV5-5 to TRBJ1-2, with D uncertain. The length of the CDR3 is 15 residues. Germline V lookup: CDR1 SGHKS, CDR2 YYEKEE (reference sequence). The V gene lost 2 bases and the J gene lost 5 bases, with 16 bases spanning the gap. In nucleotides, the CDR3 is TGTGCCAGCAGCTTTGCCCGGAGGGAAGGGTATGGCTACACCTTC. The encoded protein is CASSFARREGYGYTF.

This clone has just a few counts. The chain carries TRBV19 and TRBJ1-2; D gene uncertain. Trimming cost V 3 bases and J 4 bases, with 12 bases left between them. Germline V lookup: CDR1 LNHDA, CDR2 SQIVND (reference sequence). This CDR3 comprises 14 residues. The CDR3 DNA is TGTGCCAGTAGTATGTGGCCGGGGTTCTATGGCTACACCTTC. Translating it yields CASSMWPGFYGYTF.

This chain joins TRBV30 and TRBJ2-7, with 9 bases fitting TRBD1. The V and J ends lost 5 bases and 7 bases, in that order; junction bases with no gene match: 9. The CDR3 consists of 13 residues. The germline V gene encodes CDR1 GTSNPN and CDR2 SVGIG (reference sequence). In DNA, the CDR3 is TGTGCCTGGGCAGGGACAGGGATCGGTGAGCAGTACTTC. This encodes CAWAGTGIGEQYF.

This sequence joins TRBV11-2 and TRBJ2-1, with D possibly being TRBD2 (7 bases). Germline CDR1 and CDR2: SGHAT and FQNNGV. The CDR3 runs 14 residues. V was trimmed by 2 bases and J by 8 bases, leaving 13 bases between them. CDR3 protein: CASSLSRGGYEQFF. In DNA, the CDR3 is TGTGCCAGCAGCTTAAGTAGGGGGGGCTATGAGCAGTTCTTC.

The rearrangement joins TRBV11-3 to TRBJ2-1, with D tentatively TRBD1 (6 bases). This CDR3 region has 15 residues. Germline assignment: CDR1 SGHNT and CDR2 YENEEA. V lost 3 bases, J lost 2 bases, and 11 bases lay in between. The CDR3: CASSFTRTAYNEQFF. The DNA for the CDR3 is TGTGCCAGCAGCTTTACCCGGACAGCCTACAATGAGCAGTTCTTC.

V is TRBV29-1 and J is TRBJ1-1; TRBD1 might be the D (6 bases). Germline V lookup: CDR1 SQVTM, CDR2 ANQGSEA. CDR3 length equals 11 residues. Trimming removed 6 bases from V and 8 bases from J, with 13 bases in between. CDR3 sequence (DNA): TGCAGCGTCGGGGGCAGACGAGAAGCTTTCTTT. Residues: CSVGGRREAFF.

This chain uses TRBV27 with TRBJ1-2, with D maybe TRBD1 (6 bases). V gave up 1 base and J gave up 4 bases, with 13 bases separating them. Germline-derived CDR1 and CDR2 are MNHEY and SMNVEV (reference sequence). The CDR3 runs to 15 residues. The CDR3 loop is CASSLFPGQTYGYTF. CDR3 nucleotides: TGTGCCAGCAGTTTATTCCCGGGACAAACCTATGGCTACACCTTC.

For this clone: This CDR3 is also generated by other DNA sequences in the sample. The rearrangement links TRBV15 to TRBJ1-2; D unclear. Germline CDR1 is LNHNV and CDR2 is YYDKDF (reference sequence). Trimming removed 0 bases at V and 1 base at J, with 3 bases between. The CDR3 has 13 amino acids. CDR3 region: CATSRDSNYGYTF. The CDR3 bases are TGTGCCACCAGCAGAGACAGTAACTATGGCTACACCTTC.

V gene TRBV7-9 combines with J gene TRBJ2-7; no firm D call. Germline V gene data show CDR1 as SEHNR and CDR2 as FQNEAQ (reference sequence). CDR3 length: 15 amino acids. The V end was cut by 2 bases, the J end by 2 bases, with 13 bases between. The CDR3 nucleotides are TGTGCCAGCAGCTTAACTCATGGGCGACCCTACGAGCAGTACTTC. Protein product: CASSLTHGRPYEQYF.

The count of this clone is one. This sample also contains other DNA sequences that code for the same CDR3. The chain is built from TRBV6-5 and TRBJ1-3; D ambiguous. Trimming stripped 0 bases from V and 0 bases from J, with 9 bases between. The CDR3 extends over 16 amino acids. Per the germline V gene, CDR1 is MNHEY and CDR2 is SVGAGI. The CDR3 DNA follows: TGTGCCAGCAGTTACTCGACGGGTGACTCTGGAAACACCATATATTTT. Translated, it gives CASSYSTGDSGNTIYF.

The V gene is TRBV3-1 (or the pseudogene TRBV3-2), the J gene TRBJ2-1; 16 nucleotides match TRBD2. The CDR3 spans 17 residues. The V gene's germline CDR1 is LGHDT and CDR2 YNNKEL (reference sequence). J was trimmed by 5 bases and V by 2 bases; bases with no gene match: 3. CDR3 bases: TGTGCCAGCAGCCAATGGGGACTAGCGGGGGGGCACAATGAGCAGTTCTTC. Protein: CASSQWGLAGGHNEQFF.

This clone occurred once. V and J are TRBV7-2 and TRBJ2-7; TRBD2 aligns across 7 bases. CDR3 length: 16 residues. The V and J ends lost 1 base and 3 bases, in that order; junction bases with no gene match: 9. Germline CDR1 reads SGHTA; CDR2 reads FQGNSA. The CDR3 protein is CASSLGSGGRVYEQYF. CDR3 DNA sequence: TGTGCCAGCAGCTTAGGATCCGGCGGGAGAGTCTACGAGCAGTACTTC.

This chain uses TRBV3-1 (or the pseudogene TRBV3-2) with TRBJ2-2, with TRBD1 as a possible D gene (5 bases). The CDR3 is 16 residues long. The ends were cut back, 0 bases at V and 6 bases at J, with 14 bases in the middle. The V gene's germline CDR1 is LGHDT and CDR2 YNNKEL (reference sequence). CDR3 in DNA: TGTGCCAGCAGCCAAGAAGTGTATAGGGGTGCCGGGGAGCTGTTTTTT. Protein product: CASSQEVYRGAGELFF.

The CDR3 reads CASSPQPGQFSGNTIYF. CDR3 DNA sequence: TGTGCCAGCAGCCCTCAACCAGGGCAATTCTCTGGAAACACCATATATTTT. The J gene is TRBJ1-3, the V gene TRBV13; TRBD1 might be the D (5 bases). The CDR3 runs to 17 residues. The V and J ends lost 5 bases and 0 bases respectively, with 17 bases between them. Per the germline V gene, CDR1 is PRHDT and CDR2 is FYEKMQ (reference sequence).

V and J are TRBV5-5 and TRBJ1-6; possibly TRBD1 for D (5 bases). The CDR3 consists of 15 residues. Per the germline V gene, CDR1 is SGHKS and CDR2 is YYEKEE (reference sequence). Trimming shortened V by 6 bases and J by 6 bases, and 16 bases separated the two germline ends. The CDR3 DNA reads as TGTGCCAGCACCCTCGTCCCAGGGAGTAATTCACCCCTCCACTTT. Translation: CASTLVPGSNSPLHF.

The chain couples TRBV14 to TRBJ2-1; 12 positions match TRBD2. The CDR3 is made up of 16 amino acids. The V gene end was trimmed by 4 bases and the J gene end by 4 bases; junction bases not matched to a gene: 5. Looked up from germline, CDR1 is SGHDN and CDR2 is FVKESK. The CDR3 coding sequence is TGTGCCAGCAGCCGACTAGGACTAGCGGGGTACAATGAGCAGTTCTTC. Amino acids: CASSRLGLAGYNEQFF.

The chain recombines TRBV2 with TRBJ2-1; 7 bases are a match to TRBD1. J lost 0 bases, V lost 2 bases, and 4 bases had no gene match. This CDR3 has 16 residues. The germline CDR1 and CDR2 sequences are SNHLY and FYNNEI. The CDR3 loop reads CASSEIRGSSYNEQFF. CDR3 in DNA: TGTGCCAGCAGTGAAATCAGGGGGAGCTCCTACAATGAGCAGTTCTTC.

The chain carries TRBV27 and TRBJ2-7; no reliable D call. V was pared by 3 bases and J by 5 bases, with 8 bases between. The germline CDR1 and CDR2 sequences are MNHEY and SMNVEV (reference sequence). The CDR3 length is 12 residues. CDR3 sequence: CASSFPGNEQYF. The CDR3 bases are TGTGCCAGCAGTTTCCCAGGTAACGAGCAGTACTTC.